This passage covers 20 T cell receptor beta chains from one sample sequenced in a study of vaccination effects on CD4 cells after COVID-19 (dated by TCRdb to between 2021 and 2024). No antigen has been assigned to these receptors. The library was made by the immunoSEQ multiplex PCR assay. Held by TCRdb, this immuneACCESS table contains in-frame sequences only and omits some clones. Under half of the omission traces to an unresolved V gene where checked; the cause of the rest is unknown. In this sample the table shows more than 60,000 clones, about 74% of which occur a single time. The top ten constitute roughly 2% of the sample. After less than 13 days of culture, CD4+ T cells were isolated with the EasySep CD4+ T cell isolation kit. Each participant received two doses of an mRNA SARS-CoV-2 vaccine, either BNT162b2 or mRNA-1273. The source was CD4+ T cells from PBMCs cultured without peptide, collected after COVID-19 vaccination. These receptors were obtained from a human donor who received a COVID-19 vaccine.

The V gene is TRBV6-5, the J gene TRBJ1-1; the D is unclear. V gave up 2 bases and J gave up 1 base, with 5 bases separating them. The CDR3 contains 13 residues. Germline CDR1 and CDR2: MNHEY and SVGAGI. DNA of the CDR3: TGTGCCAGCAGTTACGGCCAGAACACTGAAGCTTTCTTT. Its translation: CASSYGQNTEAFF.

The chain links TRBV7-9 to TRBJ2-3; possible D gene TRBD2, 6 bases. Germline V gives CDR1 SEHNR, CDR2 FQNEAQ (reference sequence). The CDR3 length is 15 residues. The V and J ends lost 5 bases and 0 bases respectively, with 12 bases between them. The CDR3: CASSRGTLSTDTQYF. The DNA of the CDR3 is TGTGCCAGCAGCCGCGGGACTCTTAGCACAGATACGCAGTATTTT. The whole variable domain, remainder taken from reference TRBV7-9 and TRBJ2-3, is DTGVSQNPRHKITKRGQNVTFRCDPISEHNRLYWYRQTLGQGPEFLTYFQNEAQLEKSRLLSDRFSAERPKGSFSTLEIQRTEQGDSAMYLCASSRGTLSTDTQYFGPGTRLTVL.

This clone has only a few counts. The chain's CDR3 is CSASLEPDVGGYTF. The CDR3 nucleotides read TGCAGTGCTAGTCTGGAGCCAGACGTGGGTGGCTACACCTTC. The V call is TRBV20-1, the J call TRBJ1-2; D is uncertain. The V gene's germline CDR1 is DFQATT and CDR2 SNEGSKA (reference sequence). Deletions cut 3 bases from V and 7 bases from J, with 18 bases between. This CDR3 has 14 amino acids.

V usage is TRBV7-2 and J usage is TRBJ1-2; D may be TRBD1 (5 bases). Trimming removed 1 base from V and 3 bases from J, with 9 bases in between. CDR1 is SGHTA and CDR2 is FQGNSA in the germline V gene. This CDR3 is built from 14 residues. The CDR3 DNA reads as TGTGCCAGCAGCTTAGTCCAGGGTGACTATGGCTACACCTTC. It specifies CASSLVQGDYGYTF.

The table lists this clone with a count of one. DNA of the CDR3: TGTGCCAGCAGCCCGGACTGGCAAGAGACCCAGTACTTC. This sequence encodes CASSPDWQETQYF. The chain uses TRBV12-3 or TRBV12-4 and TRBJ2-5, with TRBD2 as a possible D gene (5 bases). Trimming left V 6 bases short and J 2 bases short, with 10 bases between. This CDR3 is 13 amino acids long.

There are a few counts of this clone. The gene calls are TRBV11-2 and TRBJ1-6; 7 bases fit TRBD1. Germline V CDR1 and CDR2: SGHAT, FQNNGV. V shed 3 bases and J 7 bases; nucleotides not matched to a gene: 6. The CDR3 loop spans 15 amino acids. The CDR3 sequence is CASSFRRGDNSPLHF. CDR3 bases: TGTGCCAGCAGCTTTCGCAGGGGGGACAATTCACCCCTCCACTTT. Full variable domain (outside the CDR3, taken from reference TRBV11-2 and TRBJ1-6): EAGVAQSPRYKIIEKRQSVAFWCNPISGHATLYWYQQILGQGPKLLIQFQNNGVVDDSQLPKDRFSAERLKGVDSTLKIQPAKLEDSAVYLCASSFRRGDNSPLHFGNGTRLTVT.

The chain joins TRBV9 to TRBJ2-3; D call uncertain. The ends were cut back, 4 bases at V and 5 bases at J, with 8 bases in the middle. The CDR3 consists of 12 residues. The germline gives CDR1 SGDLS, CDR2 YYNGEE. The CDR3 DNA sequence: TGTGCCAGCAGCCCGTATAGAGATACGCAGTATTTT. It encodes CASSPYRDTQYF.

The CDR3 DNA is TGTGCCATCACCGGGTCCTCTGGAAACACCATATATTTT. Translation: CAITGSSGNTIYF. This chain uses TRBV19 with TRBJ1-3; unclear D gene. V was clipped by 10 bases and J by 0 bases, with 10 bases between them. CDR1 LNHDA and CDR2 SQIVND come from the germline V gene (reference sequence). The CDR3 loop spans 13 amino acids.

In regard to this clone: The junction differs from germline at one of its ends, possibly a read error. The chain is built from TRBV7-9 and TRBJ2-5; D may be TRBD1 (6 bases). Per germline, CDR1 SEHNR and CDR2 FQNEAQ (reference sequence). The CDR3 has 13 amino acids. For the CDR3, the DNA is TGTGCCAGCAGCTCGATAGCCCGGGACACCGGCGACTTC. Its translation is CASSSIARDTGDF.

V gene TRBV19 combines with J gene TRBJ1-1; no clear D gene. This CDR3 comprises 14 residues. V lost 4 bases to trimming and J lost 2 bases, with 11 bases between them. Germline CDR1 and CDR2: LNHDA and SQIVND (reference sequence). The CDR3 loop reads CASSTGPSNTEAFF. CDR3 bases: TGTGCCAGTAGTACCGGACCTAGTAACACTGAAGCTTTCTTT. Combining the CDR3 with reference TRBV19 and TRBJ1-1 gives the whole variable domain DGGITQSPKYLFRKEGQNVTLSCEQNLNHDAMYWYRQDPGQGLRLIYYSQIVNDFQKGDIAEGYSVSREKKESFPLTVTSAQKNPTAFYLCASSTGPSNTEAFFGQGTRLTVV.

The V call is TRBV5-5, the J call TRBJ2-5, with D possibly matching TRBD2 (5 bases). Trimming took 3 bases from V and 4 from J, leaving 13 bases between them. Germline loops: CDR1 SGHKS, CDR2 YYEKEE (reference sequence). The CDR3 runs to 14 residues. The CDR3 loop is CASSSVGLAETQYF. CDR3 DNA sequence: TGTGCCAGCAGCTCCGTTGGGCTAGCAGAGACCCAGTACTTC.

The chain carries TRBV7-2 and TRBJ1-2; maybe TRBD1 (5 bases). V lost 1 base to trimming and J lost 7 bases, with 25 bases between them. The CDR3 extends over 18 amino acids. Germline-derived CDR1 and CDR2 are SGHTA and FQGNSA. The CDR3 region is CASSLEAFYVGGSAGYTF. The CDR3 nucleotides are TGTGCCAGCAGCTTAGAGGCCTTTTATGTGGGGGGATCAGCTGGCTACACCTTC.

The chain carries TRBV6-6 and TRBJ2-7; D might be TRBD2 (5 bases). CDR3 size: 14 residues. CDR1 MNHNY and CDR2 SVGAGI come from the germline V gene (reference sequence). Trimming left V 0 bases short and J 2 bases short, with 8 bases between. The CDR3 sequence: CASSYSRGTYEQYV. CDR3 in DNA: TGTGCCAGCAGTTACTCACGGGGAACCTACGAGCAGTACGTC.

The CDR3 DNA reads TGTGCCAGCAGCCGGACAGGGGTAGAGGGGACCTACGAGCAGTACGTC. Protein product: CASSRTGVEGTYEQYV. The chain couples TRBV7-2 to TRBJ2-7; 9 nucleotides align to TRBD1. V lost 5 bases and J lost 2; bases outside the gene matches: 10. CDR1 and CDR2 (germline): SGHTA, FQGNSA. The CDR3 is 16 amino acids.

This sequence joins TRBV5-1 and TRBJ2-5, with D possibly being TRBD1 (6 bases). The germline V gene encodes CDR1 SGHRS and CDR2 YFSETQ. The ends were cut back, 5 bases at V and 3 bases at J, with 11 bases in the middle. The CDR3 is made up of 13 amino acids. CDR3 loop: CASRGAGEETQYF. CDR3 bases: TGCGCCAGCAGGGGGGCCGGGGAAGAGACCCAGTACTTC.

This clone was seen more than once but under ten times. V usage is TRBV6-6 and J usage is TRBJ1-5, with 7 bases matching TRBD1. The CDR3 length is 16 residues. V gave up 6 bases and J gave up 0 bases; unmatched junction bases: 8. Germline V gene data show CDR1 as MNHNY and CDR2 as SVGAGI (reference sequence). The DNA of the CDR3 is TGTGCCAGCAGATACCACGGACAGGCTAGCAATCAGCCCCAGCATTTT. This sequence encodes CASRYHGQASNQPQHF.

The chain is built from TRBV11-2 and TRBJ1-2; D is unresolved. The V gene's germline CDR1 is SGHAT and CDR2 FQNNGV. Between the trimmed V and J ends, which lost 5 bases and 0 bases, there was a span of 16 bases. CDR3 size: 16 residues. This CDR3 reads CASSQSSNTANYGYTF. As DNA, the CDR3 is TGTGCCAGCAGCCAATCATCCAATACAGCTAACTATGGCTACACCTTC.

The genes are TRBV2 and TRBJ2-7; D is perhaps TRBD1 (5 bases). Trimming shortened V by 8 bases and J by 1 base, and 15 bases separated the two germline ends. The germline V gene encodes CDR1 SNHLY and CDR2 FYNNEI. CDR3 length equals 14 residues. CDR3 coding DNA: TGTGCCAGCCGAGACAGACAACCTTCCTACGAGCAGTACGTC. This sequence encodes CASRDRQPSYEQYV.

V and J are TRBV7-2 and TRBJ2-2; D is unresolved. This CDR3 region has 12 residues. Trimming took off 5 bases at V and 7 bases at J, with 8 bases between the two ends. CDR1 is SGHTA, CDR2 FQGNSA, per germline. CDR3 region: CASSPFIGELFF. The CDR3 bases are TGTGCCAGCAGCCCCTTCATCGGGGAGCTGTTTTTT.

V usage is TRBV11-3 and J usage is TRBJ1-1; D unclear. Germline V gene sequence: CDR1 SGHNT, CDR2 YENEEA. The CDR3 has 13 amino acids. The germline V and J ends were trimmed by 5 bases and 1 base, with 8 bases remaining between them. In nucleotides, the CDR3 is TGTGCCAGCAGCCCAGACCAGAACACTGAAGCTTTCTTT. The encoded protein is CASSPDQNTEAFF.